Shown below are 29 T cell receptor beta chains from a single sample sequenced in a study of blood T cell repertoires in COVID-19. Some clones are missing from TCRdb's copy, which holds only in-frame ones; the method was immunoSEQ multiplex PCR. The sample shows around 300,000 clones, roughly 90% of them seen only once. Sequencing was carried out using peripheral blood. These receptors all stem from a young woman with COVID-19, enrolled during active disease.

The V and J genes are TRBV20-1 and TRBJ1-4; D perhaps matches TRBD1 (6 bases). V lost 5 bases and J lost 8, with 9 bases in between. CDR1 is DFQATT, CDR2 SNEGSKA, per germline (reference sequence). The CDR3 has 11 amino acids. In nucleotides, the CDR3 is TGCAGTGCTGGACAGCGGGAAAAACTGTTTTTT. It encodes CSAGQREKLFF.

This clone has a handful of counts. Here the CDR3 DNA reads TGTGCCAGCAGGAGGACAGGGAGCAGCACTGAAGCTTTCTTT. It is translated as CASRRTGSSTEAFF. This chain uses TRBV6-5 with TRBJ1-1, with TRBD1 identical over 8 bases. CDR1 and CDR2 (germline): MNHEY, SVGAGI. This CDR3 has 14 amino acids. V gave up 6 bases and J gave up 4 bases; unmatched junction bases: 7.

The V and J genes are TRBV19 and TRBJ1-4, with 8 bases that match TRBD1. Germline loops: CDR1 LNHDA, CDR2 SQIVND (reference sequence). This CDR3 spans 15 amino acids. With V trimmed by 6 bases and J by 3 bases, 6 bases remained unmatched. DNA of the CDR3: TGTGCCAGTAGAATGACAGGGGTGTCTAATGAAAAACTGTTTTTT. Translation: CASRMTGVSNEKLFF.

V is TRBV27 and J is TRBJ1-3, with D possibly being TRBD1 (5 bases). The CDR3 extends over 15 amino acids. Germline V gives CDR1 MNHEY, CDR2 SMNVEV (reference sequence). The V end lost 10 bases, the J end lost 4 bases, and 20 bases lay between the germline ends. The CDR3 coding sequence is TGTGCCACCCTTGAGGGACTACCGCCAGGAAACACCATATATTTT. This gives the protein CATLEGLPPGNTIYF.

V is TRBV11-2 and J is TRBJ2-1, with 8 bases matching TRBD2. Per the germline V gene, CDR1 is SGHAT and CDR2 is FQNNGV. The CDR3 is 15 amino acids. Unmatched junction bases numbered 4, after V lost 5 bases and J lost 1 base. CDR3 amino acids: CASSRTSGSYNEQFF. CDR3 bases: TGTGCCAGCAGCCGCACTAGCGGTTCCTACAATGAGCAGTTCTTC.

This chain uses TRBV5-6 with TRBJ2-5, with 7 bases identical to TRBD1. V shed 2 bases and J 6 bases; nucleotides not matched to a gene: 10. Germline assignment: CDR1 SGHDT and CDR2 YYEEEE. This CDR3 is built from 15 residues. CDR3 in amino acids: CASSLGDRDAKTQYF. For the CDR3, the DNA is TGTGCCAGCAGCTTAGGCGACAGGGATGCGAAGACCCAGTACTTC. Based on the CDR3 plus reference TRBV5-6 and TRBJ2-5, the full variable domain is DAGVTQSPTHLIKTRGQQVTLRCSPKSGHDTVSWYQQALGQGPQFIFQYYEEEERQRGNFPDRFSGHQFPNYSSELNVNALLLGDSALYLCASSLGDRDAKTQYFGPGTRLLVL.

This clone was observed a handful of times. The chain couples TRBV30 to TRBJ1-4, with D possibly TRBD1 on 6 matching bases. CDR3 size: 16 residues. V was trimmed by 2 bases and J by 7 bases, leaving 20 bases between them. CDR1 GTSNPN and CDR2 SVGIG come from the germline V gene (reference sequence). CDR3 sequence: CAWSSREGVWGEKLFF. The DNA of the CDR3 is TGTGCCTGGAGTTCTAGGGAGGGGGTCTGGGGTGAAAAACTGTTTTTT. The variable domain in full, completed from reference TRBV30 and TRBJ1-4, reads SQTIHQWPATLVQPVGSPLSLECTVEGTSNPNLYWYRQAAGRGLQLLFYSVGIGQISSEVPQNLSASRPQDRQFILSSKKLLLSDSGFYLCAWSSREGVWGEKLFFGSGTQLSVL.

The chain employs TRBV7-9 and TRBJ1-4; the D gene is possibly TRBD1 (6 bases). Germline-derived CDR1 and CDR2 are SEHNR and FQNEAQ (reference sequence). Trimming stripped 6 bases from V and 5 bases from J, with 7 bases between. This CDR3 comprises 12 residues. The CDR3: CASSGGNEKLFF. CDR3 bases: TGTGCCAGCAGTGGGGGCAATGAAAAACTGTTTTTT.

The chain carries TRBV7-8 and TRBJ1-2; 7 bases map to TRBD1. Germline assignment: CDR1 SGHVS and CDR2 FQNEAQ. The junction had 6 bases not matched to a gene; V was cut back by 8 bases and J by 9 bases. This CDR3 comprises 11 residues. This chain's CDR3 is CASGRQGSYTF. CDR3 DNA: TGTGCCAGCGGACGACAGGGTAGCTACACCTTC.

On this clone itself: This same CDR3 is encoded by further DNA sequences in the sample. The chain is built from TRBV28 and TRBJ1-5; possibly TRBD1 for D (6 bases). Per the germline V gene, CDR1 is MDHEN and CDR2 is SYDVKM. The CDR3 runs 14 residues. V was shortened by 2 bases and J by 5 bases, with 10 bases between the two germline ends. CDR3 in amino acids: CASSLRDTHQPQHF. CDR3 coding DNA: TGTGCCAGCAGTTTAAGGGACACCCATCAGCCCCAGCATTTT.

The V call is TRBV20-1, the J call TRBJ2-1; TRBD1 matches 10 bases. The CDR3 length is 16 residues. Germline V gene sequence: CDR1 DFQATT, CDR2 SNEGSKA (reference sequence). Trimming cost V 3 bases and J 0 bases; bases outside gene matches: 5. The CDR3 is CSASKTGGSSYNEQFF. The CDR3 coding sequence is TGCAGTGCTAGTAAGACAGGGGGCTCCTCCTACAATGAGCAGTTCTTC.

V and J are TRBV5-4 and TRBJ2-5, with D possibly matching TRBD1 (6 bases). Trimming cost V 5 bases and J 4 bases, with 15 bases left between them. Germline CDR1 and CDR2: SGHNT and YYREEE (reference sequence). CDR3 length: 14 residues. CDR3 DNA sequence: TGTGCCAGCAGTTTAGCGAGAGGGGGAGAGACCCAGTACTTC. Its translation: CASSLARGGETQYF.

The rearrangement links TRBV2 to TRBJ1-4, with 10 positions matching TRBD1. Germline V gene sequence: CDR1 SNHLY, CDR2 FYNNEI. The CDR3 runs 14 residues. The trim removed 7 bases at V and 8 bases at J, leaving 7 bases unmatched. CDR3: CASKPGTGVEKLFF. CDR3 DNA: TGTGCCAGCAAGCCCGGGACAGGGGTCGAAAAACTGTTTTTT.

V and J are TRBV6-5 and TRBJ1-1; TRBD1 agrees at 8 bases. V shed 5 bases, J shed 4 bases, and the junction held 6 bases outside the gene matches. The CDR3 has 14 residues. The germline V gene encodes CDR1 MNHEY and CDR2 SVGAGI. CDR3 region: CASSPPTGGTEAFF. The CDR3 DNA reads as TGTGCCAGCAGTCCGCCCACAGGGGGCACTGAAGCTTTCTTT.

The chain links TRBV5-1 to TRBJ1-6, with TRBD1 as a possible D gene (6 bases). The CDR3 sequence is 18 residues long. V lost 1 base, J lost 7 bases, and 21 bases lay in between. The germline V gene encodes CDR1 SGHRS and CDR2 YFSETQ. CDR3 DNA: TGCGCCAGCAGCTTGATACCGCTAGGGGCAGGGGTAAATTCACCCCTCCACTTT. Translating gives CASSLIPLGAGVNSPLHF.

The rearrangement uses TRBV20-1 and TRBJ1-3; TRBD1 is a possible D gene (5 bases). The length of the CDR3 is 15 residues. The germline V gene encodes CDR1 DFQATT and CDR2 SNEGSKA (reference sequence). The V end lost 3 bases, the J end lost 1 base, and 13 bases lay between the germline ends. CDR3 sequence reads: CSASRPGESGNTIYF. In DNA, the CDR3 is TGCAGTGCTAGTCGTCCGGGGGAATCTGGAAACACCATATATTTT.

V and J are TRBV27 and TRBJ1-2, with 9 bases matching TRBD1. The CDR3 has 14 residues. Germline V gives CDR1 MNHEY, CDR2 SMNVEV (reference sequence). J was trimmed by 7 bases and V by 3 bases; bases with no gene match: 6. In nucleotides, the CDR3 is TGTGCCAGCAGTTTTGGGGACAGGGTCGGTGGCTACACCTTC. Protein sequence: CASSFGDRVGGYTF.

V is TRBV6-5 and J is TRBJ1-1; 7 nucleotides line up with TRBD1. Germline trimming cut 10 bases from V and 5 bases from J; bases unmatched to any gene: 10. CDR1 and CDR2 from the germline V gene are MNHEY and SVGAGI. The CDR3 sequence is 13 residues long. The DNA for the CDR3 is TGTGCCACCAGGATAACAGGGGAAACTGAAGCTTTCTTT. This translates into CATRITGETEAFF.

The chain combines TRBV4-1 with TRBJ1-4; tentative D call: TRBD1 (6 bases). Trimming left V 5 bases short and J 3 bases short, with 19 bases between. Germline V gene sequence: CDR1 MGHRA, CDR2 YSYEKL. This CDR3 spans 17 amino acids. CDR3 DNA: TGCGCCAGCAGCGAGTCAGGGGTCTACGGGGCTAATGAAAAACTGTTTTTT. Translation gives CASSESGVYGANEKLFF.

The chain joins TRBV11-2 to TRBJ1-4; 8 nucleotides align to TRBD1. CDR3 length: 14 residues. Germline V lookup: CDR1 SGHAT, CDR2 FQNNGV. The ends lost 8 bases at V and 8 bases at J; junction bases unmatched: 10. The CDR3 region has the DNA TGTGCCAGCGGAAAAACAGGGGGGGGCGAAAAACTGTTTTTT. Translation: CASGKTGGGEKLFF. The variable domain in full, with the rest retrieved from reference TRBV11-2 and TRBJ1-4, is EAGVAQSPRYKIIEKRQSVAFWCNPISGHATLYWYQQILGQGPKLLIQFQNNGVVDDSQLPKDRFSAERLKGVDSTLKIQPAKLEDSAVYLCASGKTGGGEKLFFGSGTQLSVL.

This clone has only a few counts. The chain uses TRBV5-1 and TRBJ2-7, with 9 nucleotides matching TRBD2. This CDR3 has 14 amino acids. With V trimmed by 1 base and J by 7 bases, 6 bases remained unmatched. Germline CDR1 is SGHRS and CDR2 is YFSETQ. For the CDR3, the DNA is TGCGCCAGCAGCTTGACAGCGGGAGGTTGGGAGCAGTACTTC. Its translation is CASSLTAGGWEQYF.

This CDR3 is CASSQTQTGEDTF. The CDR3 region has the DNA TGTGCCAGCAGCCAGACCCAGACAGGGGAGGACACCTTC. The J gene is TRBJ1-2, the V gene TRBV3-1 (or the pseudogene TRBV3-2); 8 positions agree with TRBD1. After removal of 3 bases from V and 12 bases from J, the junction contained 9 bases not matched to a gene. The CDR3 is 13 amino acids. Looked up from germline, CDR1 is LGHDT and CDR2 is YNNKEL (reference sequence).

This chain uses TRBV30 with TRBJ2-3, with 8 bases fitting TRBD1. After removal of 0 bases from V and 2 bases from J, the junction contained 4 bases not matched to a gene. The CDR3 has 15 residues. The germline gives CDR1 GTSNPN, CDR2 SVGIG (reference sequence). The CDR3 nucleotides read TGTGCCTGGAGTGTACACAGGGGGTTCACAGATACGCAGTATTTT. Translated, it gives CAWSVHRGFTDTQYF.

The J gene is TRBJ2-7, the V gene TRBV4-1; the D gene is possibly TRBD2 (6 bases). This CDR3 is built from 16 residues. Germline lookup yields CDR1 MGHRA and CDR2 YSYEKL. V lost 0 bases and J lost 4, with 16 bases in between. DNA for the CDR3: TGCGCCAGCAGCCAAGAGGACTACATGCTCTTATACGAGCAGTACTTC. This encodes CASSQEDYMLLYEQYF.

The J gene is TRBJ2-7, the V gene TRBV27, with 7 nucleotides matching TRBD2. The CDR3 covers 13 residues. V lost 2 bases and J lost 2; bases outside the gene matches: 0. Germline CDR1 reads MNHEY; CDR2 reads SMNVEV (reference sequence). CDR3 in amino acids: CASSLGTTYEQYF. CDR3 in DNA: TGTGCCAGCAGTTTAGGGACTACCTACGAGCAGTACTTC.

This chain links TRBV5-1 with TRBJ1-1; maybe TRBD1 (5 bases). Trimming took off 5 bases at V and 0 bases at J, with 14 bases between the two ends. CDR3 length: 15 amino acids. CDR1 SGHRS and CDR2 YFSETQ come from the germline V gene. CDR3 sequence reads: CASSSATALNTEAFF. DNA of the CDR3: TGCGCCAGCAGTTCCGCGACAGCTTTGAACACTGAAGCTTTCTTT.

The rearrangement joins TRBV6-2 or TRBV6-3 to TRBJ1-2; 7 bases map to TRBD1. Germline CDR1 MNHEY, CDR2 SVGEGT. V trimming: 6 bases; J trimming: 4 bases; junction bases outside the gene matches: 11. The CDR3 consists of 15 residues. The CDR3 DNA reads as TGTGCCAGCAGCCAGGGGGGGACAAACCCCTATGGCTACACCTTC. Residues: CASSQGGTNPYGYTF.

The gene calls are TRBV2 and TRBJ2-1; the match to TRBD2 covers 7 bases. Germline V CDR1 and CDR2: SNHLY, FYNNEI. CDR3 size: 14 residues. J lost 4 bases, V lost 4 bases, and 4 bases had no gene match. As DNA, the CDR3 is TGTGCCAGCAGTGGGAGGGAGGGTTACAATGAGCAGTTCTTC. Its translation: CASSGREGYNEQFF.

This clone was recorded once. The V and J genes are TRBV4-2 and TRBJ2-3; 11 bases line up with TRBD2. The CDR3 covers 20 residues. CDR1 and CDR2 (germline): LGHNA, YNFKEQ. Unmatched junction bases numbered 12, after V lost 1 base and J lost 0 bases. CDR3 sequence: CASSQVGTSGDLSSTDTQYF. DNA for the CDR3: TGTGCCAGCAGCCAAGTAGGGACTAGCGGAGATCTTTCTAGCACAGATACGCAGTATTTT.